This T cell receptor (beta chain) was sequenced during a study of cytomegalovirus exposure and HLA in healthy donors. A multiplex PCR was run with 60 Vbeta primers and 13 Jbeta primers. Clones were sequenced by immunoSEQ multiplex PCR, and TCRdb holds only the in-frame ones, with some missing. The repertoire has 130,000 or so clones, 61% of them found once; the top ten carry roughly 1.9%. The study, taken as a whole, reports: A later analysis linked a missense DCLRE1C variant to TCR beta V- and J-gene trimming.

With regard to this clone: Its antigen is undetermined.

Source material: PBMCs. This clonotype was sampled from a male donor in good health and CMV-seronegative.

The CDR3 nucleotides read TGTGCCAGCAGCGACAAGAGGGTCGGGGAGCAGTACTTC. This encodes CASSDKRVGEQYF. This sequence joins TRBV5-4 and TRBJ2-7; tentatively, D is TRBD2 (5 bases). The CDR3 consists of 13 residues. Germline CDR1 is SGHNT and CDR2 is YYREEE (reference sequence). Trimming took off 4 bases at V and 7 bases at J, with 15 bases between the two ends.